The next 19 T cell receptor beta chains were all read from a single sample in a study of identical twins. TCRdb reprocessed the 5' RACE reads via MiXCR and lists one record per CDR3 protein. The sample carries under 250,000 distinct CDR3 sequences, about 7.5% recorded once. This sample was shared with a second study, whose subject was yellow fever vaccine responses in identical twins.

The specimen sequenced was CD8+ T cells sorted from blood. These TCRs come from a woman between 18 and 30 years old in good health.

This clonotype was counted many times. This chain joins TRBV7-8 and TRBJ1-5; 9 bases are a match to TRBD1. The CDR3 spans 16 residues. Germline V gene lookup returns CDR1 SGHVS and CDR2 FQNEAQ. V was clipped by 4 bases and J by 5 bases; unmatched bases: 9. CDR3 loop: CASSSPGQGPDQPQHF. CDR3 nucleotides: TGTGCCAGCAGCTCCCCGGGACAGGGACCCGATCAGCCCCAGCATTTT.

Many counts were recorded for this clonotype. The chain recombines TRBV29-1 with TRBJ2-5; maybe TRBD2 (7 bases). The CDR3 has 14 residues. V dropped 7 bases and J dropped 2 bases, with 17 bases sitting between them. Germline CDR1 is SQVTM and CDR2 is ANQGSEA. This CDR3 reads CSALGGAVQETQYF. The CDR3 bases are TGCAGCGCACTTGGGGGGGCTGTACAAGAGACCCAGTACTTC.

The J gene is TRBJ1-2, the V gene TRBV27; 8 nucleotides match TRBD1. Germline V gene sequence: CDR1 MNHEY, CDR2 SMNVEV (reference sequence). V lost 4 bases and J lost 3; bases outside the gene matches: 13. CDR3 length: 17 amino acids. CDR3 loop: CASSYLKTGGEYYGYTF. The CDR3 DNA is TGTGCCAGCAGTTACCTAAAAACAGGGGGGGAATACTATGGCTACACCTTC.

This clonotype was recorded a few times. The chain joins TRBV7-9 to TRBJ1-2, with D hard to call. There are 14 residues in the CDR3. Germline V gene data show CDR1 as SEHNR and CDR2 as FQNEAQ (reference sequence). The germline V and J ends were trimmed by 1 base and 5 bases, with 11 bases remaining between them. Here the CDR3 DNA reads TGTGCCAGCAGCTTAGTCGGGGATAGTTATGGCTACACCTTC. Its protein product is CASSLVGDSYGYTF.

To note about this clonotype: A much larger clone sits a single nucleotide away, making a read error possible. The rearrangement joins TRBV12-3 or TRBV12-4 to TRBJ2-1, with TRBD2 identical over 14 bases. V was clipped by 8 bases and J by 0 bases; unmatched bases: 12. The CDR3 contains 19 residues. The CDR3 loop reads CASCSLTSGGVGSYNEQFF. The CDR3 coding sequence is TGTGCCAGCTGTTCCCTGACTAGCGGGGGGGTCGGCTCCTACAATGAGCAGTTCTTC.

The chain combines TRBV2 with TRBJ2-7; no clear D. The CDR3 extends over 12 amino acids. V was pared by 8 bases and J by 2 bases, with 10 bases between. The germline gives CDR1 SNHLY, CDR2 FYNNEI. The CDR3 bases are TGTGCCAGCGAAGGTGGTACCTACGAGCAGTACTTC. Its protein is CASEGGTYEQYF.

The chain is built from TRBV12-5 and TRBJ2-7; no definite D call. CDR1 is LGHNT and CDR2 is FRNRAP in the germline V gene. V lost 5 bases and J 7 bases, leaving 12 bases between the germline ends. There are 12 residues in the CDR3. The CDR3 region is CASGISPAEQYF. CDR3 sequence (DNA): TGTGCTAGTGGTATATCCCCAGCGGAGCAGTACTTC.

This clonotype has just a few counts. The chain recombines TRBV9 with TRBJ2-5; 8 bases match TRBD2. This CDR3 comprises 16 residues. Germline V CDR1 and CDR2: SGDLS, YYNGEE. J gave up 1 base and V 0 bases, and 5 bases lay outside the gene matches. CDR3 DNA: TGTGCCAGCAGCGTAGAGAGTAGCGGGGCCCAAGAGACCCAGTACTTC. This encodes CASSVESSGAQETQYF.

This clonotype has ten or more counts. The chain couples TRBV12-3 or TRBV12-4 to TRBJ2-4; D call uncertain. The CDR3 has 16 residues. V was pared by 4 bases and J by 0 bases, with 13 bases between. The CDR3 reads CASSWLGSLAKNIQYF. CDR3 in DNA: TGTGCCAGCAGTTGGCTCGGGTCCCTAGCCAAAAACATTCAGTACTTC.

At least ten counts were recorded for this clonotype. The chain links TRBV13 to TRBJ2-3; D gene unclear. In germline, CDR1 is PRHDT, CDR2 FYEKMQ (reference sequence). With 6 bases removed from V and 2 bases from J, the gap between germline ends came to 9 bases. This CDR3 comprises 13 residues. The CDR3 DNA is TGTGCCAGCAGTGTCCATAACACAGATACGCAGTATTTT. It specifies CASSVHNTDTQYF.

CDR3 residues: CASSFLTNYGYTF. CDR3 coding DNA: TGTGCCAGCAGCTTCCTTACTAACTATGGCTACACCTTC. The chain has TRBV7-2 and TRBJ1-2; D is unresolved. Germline CDR1 reads SGHTA; CDR2 reads FQGNSA. The V and J ends lost 3 bases and 0 bases respectively, with 5 bases between them. The CDR3 totals 13 residues.

This clonotype was observed a few times. The gene calls are TRBV7-8 and TRBJ1-5; D gene unclear. The CDR3 covers 16 residues. Trimming took off 5 bases at V and 1 base at J, with 15 bases between the two ends. Germline V gene sequence: CDR1 SGHVS, CDR2 FQNEAQ. This CDR3 reads CASSPPPWISNQPQHF. The CDR3 nucleotides are TGTGCCAGCAGCCCCCCCCCTTGGATAAGCAATCAGCCCCAGCATTTT.

This clonotype has at least ten counts. The CDR3 DNA reads TGTGCCAGCAGCCAAGGACTAGCTCTGTACGATGAGCAGTTCTTC. It specifies CASSQGLALYDEQFF. V is TRBV14 and J is TRBJ2-1, with 7 bases fitting TRBD2. Trimming at V came to 1 base and at J to 8 bases, leaving 8 bases not matched to a gene. The CDR3 runs 15 residues. Germline V lookup: CDR1 SGHDN, CDR2 FVKESK.

The chain carries TRBV2 and TRBJ2-5; 10 bases line up with TRBD1. After removal of 6 bases from V and 5 bases from J, the junction contained 3 bases not matched to a gene. This CDR3 contains 13 residues. The germline gives CDR1 SNHLY, CDR2 FYNNEI. In nucleotides, the CDR3 is TGTGCCAGCAGCAGGGACAGGGGTGAGACCCAGTACTTC. This translates into CASSRDRGETQYF.

The table lists this clonotype with many counts. The chain recombines TRBV24-1 with TRBJ2-1, with D possibly TRBD2 on 6 matching bases. Germline loops: CDR1 KGHDR, CDR2 SFDVKD. This CDR3 spans 16 amino acids. Trimming pared 1 base from V and 6 bases from J, leaving 15 bases between. The CDR3 loop reads CATSDFTSSSGNEQFF. The CDR3 DNA is TGTGCCACCAGTGATTTTACTAGCTCTTCGGGCAATGAGCAGTTCTTC.

The CDR3 DNA sequence: TGCGCCAGCAGCCAAGTCCGGGGGGACAGGGGGCGAAATGAGCAGTTCTTC. Its protein is CASSQVRGDRGRNEQFF. The gene calls are TRBV4-1 and TRBJ2-1, with TRBD1 identical over 12 bases. CDR1 and CDR2 from the germline V gene are MGHRA and YSYEKL. This CDR3 comprises 17 residues. The junction had 8 bases not matched to a gene; V was cut back by 1 base and J by 7 bases.

This clonotype was seen a handful of times. This chain uses TRBV5-1 with TRBJ2-3; D is undetermined. Trimming cost V 4 bases and J 2 bases, with 11 bases left between them. Germline CDR1 reads SGHRS; CDR2 reads YFSETQ. The CDR3 covers 14 residues. CDR3 bases: TGCGCCAGCAGCCTGGCAAGGTTCACAGATACGCAGTATTTT. It translates to CASSLARFTDTQYF. Full variable domain (missing parts from reference TRBV5-1 and TRBJ2-3): KAGVTQTPRYLIKTRGQQVTLSCSPISGHRSVSWYQQTPGQGLQFLFEYFSETQRNKGNFPGRFSGRQFSNSRSEMNVSTLELGDSALYLCASSLARFTDTQYFGPGTRLTVL.

The sample holds many counts of this clonotype. The J gene is TRBJ2-2, the V gene TRBV5-1; weak D call: TRBD2 (6 bases). Germline V gene data show CDR1 as SGHRS and CDR2 as YFSETQ. The CDR3 has 13 residues. Between the trimmed V and J ends, which lost 5 bases and 3 bases, there was a span of 8 bases. CDR3 bases: TGCGCCAGCAGGGAGGGGTACACCGGGGAGCTGTTTTTT. Translation gives CASREGYTGELFF.

There are a few counts of this clonotype. The chain combines TRBV7-8 with TRBJ2-3; 11 positions agree with TRBD1. V was clipped by 2 bases and J by 3 bases; unmatched bases: 4. The CDR3 spans 16 residues. Per germline, CDR1 SGHVS and CDR2 FQNEAQ. The CDR3 DNA follows: TGTGCCAGCAGCTTATTACGGGACAGGGGGACAGATACGCAGTATTTT. Its protein is CASSLLRDRGTDTQYF.